Shown below are 19 T cell receptor beta chains from a single sample sequenced in a study of blood T cell repertoires in COVID-19. TCRdb's copy holds only in-frame clones and misses some; the assay was immunoSEQ multiplex PCR. This table has about 220,000 clones, 82% appearing once. Sequenced: peripheral blood. These TCRs come from a woman in her 70s with COVID-19, enrolled during active disease.

This clone was counted once. Because the CDR3's place on the DNA is in doubt, the DNA is left out and the CDR3 is given as listed by TCRdb. The CDR3: CASSSSTGKSNQPQHF. This rearrangement joins TRBV28 to TRBJ1-5; no check of the table's D call, TRBD1, against the DNA was made. Germline values: CDR1 MDHEN, CDR2 SYDVKM. The CDR3 adds up to 16 amino acids, both ends counted.

The rearrangement joins TRBV11-3 to TRBJ2-1; 13 nucleotides align to TRBD2. CDR3 length equals 19 residues. Unmatched junction bases numbered 18, after V lost 4 bases and J lost 9 bases. Germline-derived CDR1 and CDR2 are SGHNT and YENEEA. The CDR3 DNA follows: TGTGCCAGCAGCTCCGGGACTAGCGGGATAGGGGCTCGTACAAGTGAGCAGTTCTTC. Protein product: CASSSGTSGIGARTSEQFF.

V is TRBV7-3 and J is TRBJ2-7; D call uncertain. Germline CDR1 and CDR2: SGHTA and FQGTGA. The CDR3 runs 14 residues. With 5 bases removed from V and 6 bases from J, the gap between germline ends came to 17 bases. The CDR3, as DNA: TGTGCCAGCAGCCCCCGGGTTTCCTCTTCCGAGCAGTACTTC. Protein: CASSPRVSSSEQYF.

The chain links TRBV2 to TRBJ2-5; 8 nucleotides agree with TRBD2. The CDR3 is 16 amino acids. With V trimmed by 6 bases and J by 1 base, 10 bases remained unmatched. Looked up from germline, CDR1 is SNHLY and CDR2 is FYNNEI. In DNA, the CDR3 is TGTGCCAGCAGAGCTGATCTAGCGGGCATCCAAGAGACCCAGTACTTC. Amino acid sequence: CASRADLAGIQETQYF.

The CDR3 region has the DNA TGTGCCAGCAGCTTTCGTCGGGGTGGTGGCACAGATACGCAGTATTTT. The encoded protein is CASSFRRGGGTDTQYF. This chain joins TRBV7-2 and TRBJ2-3; perhaps TRBD2 as D (5 bases). The V end lost 3 bases, the J end lost 1 base, and 14 bases lay between the germline ends. Germline V gene data show CDR1 as SGHTA and CDR2 as FQGNSA. The CDR3 contains 16 residues.

A note on this clone: Mismatch with germline at one junction end may stem from a read error. The CDR3 here is CASSGPLVSNTGELFF. CDR3 DNA: TGCGCCAGCAGCGGCCCGCTAGTATCGAACACCGGGGAACTGTTTTTT. The rearrangement links TRBV5-1 to TRBJ2-2, with D possibly TRBD2 on 5 matching bases. CDR3 length: 16 amino acids. The germline V gene has CDR1 SGHRS and CDR2 YFSETQ.

This clone was counted a single time. The CDR3 is CASSVDPSQSGSVIQYF. DNA of the CDR3: TGTGCCAGCAGCGTAGATCCCTCTCAAAGCGGGAGTGTCATTCAGTACTTC. The rearrangement joins TRBV9 to TRBJ2-4, with TRBD2 identical over 8 bases. CDR1 is SGDLS and CDR2 is YYNGEE in the germline V gene. This CDR3 spans 17 amino acids. J gave up 9 bases and V 0 bases, and 14 bases lay outside the gene matches.

This clone was counted between two and nine times. The rearrangement joins TRBV5-1 to TRBJ1-4, with TRBD1 matching over 11 bases. The V segment lost 3 bases and the J segment 7 bases; nucleotides outside the gene matches: 5. This CDR3 comprises 15 residues. Germline CDR1 is SGHRS and CDR2 is YFSETQ. The CDR3 protein is CASSSPGTGGEKLFF. In nucleotides, the CDR3 is TGCGCCAGCAGCTCCCCCGGGACAGGGGGTGAAAAACTGTTTTTT.

The chain employs TRBV7-8 and TRBJ2-7; maybe TRBD1 (6 bases). Germline assignment: CDR1 SGHVS and CDR2 FQNEAQ. Between the trimmed V and J ends, which lost 5 bases and 2 bases, there was a span of 13 bases. The CDR3 length is 14 residues. CDR3 region: CASSPVGAPYEQYF. The CDR3 nucleotides are TGTGCCAGCAGCCCTGTGGGGGCCCCCTACGAGCAGTACTTC.

J is TRBJ1-2 and V is TRBV6-5; the match to TRBD1 covers 7 bases. Per germline, CDR1 MNHEY and CDR2 SVGAGI. CDR3 length: 14 amino acids. Germline trimming cut 5 bases from V and 2 bases from J; bases unmatched to any gene: 5. This CDR3 reads CASSPSGQNYGYTF. CDR3 nucleotides: TGTGCCAGCAGTCCATCGGGACAGAACTATGGCTACACCTTC.

The genes are TRBV5-4 and TRBJ1-1; weak D call: TRBD1 (6 bases). Germline V gives CDR1 SGHNT, CDR2 YYREEE (reference sequence). CDR3 size: 14 residues. Trimming took 0 bases from V and 12 from J, leaving 18 bases between them. The DNA of the CDR3 is TGTGCCAGCAGCTTGGTAGGACAGCGTGAATGGACTTTCTTT. The encoded protein is CASSLVGQREWTFF.

V gene TRBV4-3 combines with J gene TRBJ2-7, with 8 bases aligning to TRBD2. Looked up from germline, CDR1 is LGHNA and CDR2 is YSLEER. The CDR3 has 15 amino acids. J was trimmed by 5 bases and V by 1 base; bases with no gene match: 7. As DNA, the CDR3 is TGCGCCAGCAGCCAAGTCGTACGGGGGGGGCACGAGCAGTACTTC. It yields the protein CASSQVVRGGHEQYF.

The J gene is TRBJ1-1, the V gene TRBV18, with D possibly being TRBD1 (6 bases). The CDR3 extends over 16 amino acids. The germline CDR1 and CDR2 sequences are KGHSH and LQKENI. V lost 2 bases and J 5 bases, leaving 18 bases between the germline ends. This CDR3 reads CASSPSRGSSGTEAFF. As DNA, the CDR3 is TGTGCCAGCTCACCAAGCAGGGGATCGAGTGGAACTGAAGCTTTCTTT.

This chain joins TRBV4-1 and TRBJ1-2; D not certain. V gave up 1 base and J gave up 2 bases, with 14 bases separating them. The CDR3 is 16 residues long. CDR1 and CDR2 from the germline V gene are MGHRA and YSYEKL. CDR3 protein: CASSQGDAANNYGYTF. In DNA, the CDR3 is TGCGCCAGCAGCCAAGGAGACGCGGCGAACAACTATGGCTACACCTTC.

CDR3: CASSSPRRGQETQYF. DNA for the CDR3: TGTGCCAGTAGTTCCCCCAGGCGGGGTCAAGAGACCCAGTACTTC. The chain joins TRBV19 to TRBJ2-5, with TRBD2 as a possible D gene (6 bases). V lost 5 bases, J lost 2 bases, and 15 bases lay in between. The germline V gene has CDR1 LNHDA and CDR2 SQIVND (reference sequence). The CDR3 runs 15 residues.

The chain uses TRBV2 and TRBJ1-2, with TRBD1 identical over 8 bases. Germline V gene data show CDR1 as SNHLY and CDR2 as FYNNEI. This CDR3 contains 14 residues. The trim removed 2 bases at V and 8 bases at J, leaving 7 bases unmatched. DNA for the CDR3: TGTGCCAGCAGTGAAAGCAGGGGGCGAGAAGGCTACACCTTC. Encoded protein: CASSESRGREGYTF.

The rearrangement links TRBV28 to TRBJ2-1; the D gene is possibly TRBD2 (5 bases). Germline CDR1 reads MDHEN; CDR2 reads SYDVKM. V was pared by 4 bases and J by 0 bases, with 13 bases between. The CDR3 sequence is 16 residues long. CDR3: CASSSQGADSYNEQFF. CDR3 nucleotides: TGTGCCAGCAGTTCCCAAGGAGCGGACTCCTACAATGAGCAGTTCTTC.

In DNA form, the CDR3 reads TGCGCCAGCAGGTACGGACAGTACTACGAGCAGTACTTC. Its translation is CASRYGQYYEQYF. This chain uses TRBV5-1 with TRBJ2-7, with TRBD1 as a possible D gene (6 bases). Trimming stripped 5 bases from V and 3 bases from J, with 12 bases between. Germline V CDR1 and CDR2: SGHRS, YFSETQ. There are 13 residues in the CDR3. The full variable domain, its missing parts supplied by reference TRBV5-1 and TRBJ2-7, is KAGVTQTPRYLIKTRGQQVTLSCSPISGHRSVSWYQQTPGQGLQFLFEYFSETQRNKGNFPGRFSGRQFSNSRSEMNVSTLELGDSALYLCASRYGQYYEQYFGPGTRLTVT.

The V and J genes are TRBV25-1 and TRBJ2-5; D is undetermined. This CDR3 region has 12 residues. CDR1 is MGHDK, CDR2 SYGVNS, per germline. V lost 0 bases to trimming and J lost 7 bases, with 6 bases between them. The CDR3 region is CASSEYSGTQYF. In DNA form, the CDR3 reads TGTGCCAGCAGTGAATACTCAGGGACCCAGTACTTC.